The entry below describes one TCR beta chain. Its antigen is still unknown. The use of a sample-barcoded 5' primer and a J-beta primer mix characterized a second PCR of roughly 6 to 11 cycles. Each CDR3 protein gets one entry after TCRdb re-called the 5' RACE reads with MiXCR. The table lists 650,000 to 1,000,000 distinct CDR3 sequences, under 40% of them singletons. Trimming shortened V by 2 bases and J by 2 bases, and 13 bases separated the two germline ends. The CDR3 totals 16 residues. The sample is drawn from a study of blood T cells in healthy people across ages. Across the whole study: Capture via template switching afforded approximately one barcoded beta molecule per two T cells.

General observations from the study: The diversity estimates, figures obtained from one million T cells, were considered underestimates. Observed TCR beta diversity per million T cells went down as age went up. This fall followed a roughly linear course with age.

Total RNA extraction produced at least 5 micrograms (per sample) for the study. The chain joins TRBV12-3 or TRBV12-4 to TRBJ1-3; D ambiguous. Sequencing was carried out using blood. The TCR sequence derives from a young man in good health. CDR3 loop: CASSLSEGVAGNTIYF. The CDR3 DNA is TGTGCCAGCAGTTTATCGGAGGGCGTCGCTGGAAACACCATATATTTT.